Below, one TCR beta chain is given with its context. This sample is drawn from a study of blood T cell repertoires in COVID-19. As for the study in general: COVID-19 samples, acute and convalescent, were from the United States, Italy and Spain. T cells, B-cell-depleted T cells, or PBMCs provided the cDNA or gDNA that served as material.

Original data processing: Reference gene primer amplification gave estimated nucleated cell counts. Data came from immunoSEQ multiplex PCR; TCRdb stores just in-frame clones and leaves some out. The V and J calls and the clone size are those of that table, but D and trimming were determined from the DNA. The repertoire includes a few hundred thousand clones, 70% to 90% of them detected once, and 4.4% sits in the top ten. Trimming took off 5 bases at V and 0 bases at J, with 17 bases between the two ends. The CDR3 consists of 17 residues. CDR1 and CDR2 from the germline V gene are SGHVS and FQNEAQ. This receptor was taken from a man in his fifties with acute or convalescent COVID-19. The chain recombines TRBV7-8 with TRBJ1-3; D is unclear. The sample comprised peripheral blood. The CDR3 is CASSLLLAGSSGNTIYF. The CDR3 nucleotides read TGTGCCAGCAGCCTCCTACTCGCTGGGAGCTCTGGAAACACCATATATTTT.